Below, 18 T cell receptor beta chains from the same sample are listed, as sequenced in a study of T cell repertoires in cytomegalovirus infection. From the reads, TCRdb called clonotypes with MiXCR, one entry per CDR3 protein. Of some 680,000 distinct CDR3 sequences listed, roughly 35% were seen once; the top ten hold about 2.8%. Sequencing was performed on PBMCs. These receptors originate from a human donor in good health (CMV status not recorded). Some clones in this sample may be carry-over from other donors' samples.

This clonotype was detected only a few times. V and J are TRBV19 and TRBJ2-6; D unclear. The CDR3 spans 15 residues. V was shortened by 1 base and J by 2 bases, with 6 bases between the two germline ends. Germline-derived CDR1 and CDR2 are LNHDA and SQIVND (reference sequence). This CDR3 reads CASSIGLTGANVLTF. CDR3 bases: TGTGCCAGTAGTATAGGATTGACTGGGGCCAACGTCCTGACTTTC. The variable domain in full, completed from reference TRBV19 and TRBJ2-6, reads DGGITQSPKYLFRKEGQNVTLSCEQNLNHDAMYWYRQDPGQGLRLIYYSQIVNDFQKGDIAEGYSVSREKKESFPLTVTSAQKNPTAFYLCASSIGLTGANVLTFGAGSRLTVL.

This clonotype was seen ten or more times. The chain recombines TRBV7-8 with TRBJ1-4; 10 bases line up with TRBD1. The CDR3 length is 15 residues. From germline, CDR1 is SGHVS and CDR2 FQNEAQ. V dropped 5 bases and J dropped 8; count of bases not matched to a gene: 8. Here the CDR3 DNA reads TGTGCCAGCAGCCCTTGGGACAGGGGATTGGAAAAACTGTTTTTT. It yields the protein CASSPWDRGLEKLFF.

This chain links TRBV5-6 with TRBJ2-7; weak D call: TRBD1 (6 bases). CDR1 and CDR2 (germline): SGHDT, YYEEEE. Trimming pared 4 bases from V and 5 bases from J, leaving 13 bases between. CDR3 length: 13 residues. The CDR3 bases are TGTGCCAGCAGCCCCGGGACAATCGACGAGCAGTACTTC. Protein sequence: CASSPGTIDEQYF.

This sequence joins TRBV28 and TRBJ1-1, with D tentatively TRBD1 (5 bases). The V end lost 3 bases, the J end lost 0 bases, and 11 bases lay between the germline ends. Germline CDR1 reads MDHEN; CDR2 reads SYDVKM. The CDR3 sequence is 15 residues long. The CDR3 sequence: CASSFSGTVNTEAFF. The CDR3 DNA reads TGTGCCAGCAGTTTTTCAGGGACGGTGAACACTGAAGCTTTCTTT.

The V gene is TRBV6-6, the J gene TRBJ1-2; maybe TRBD1 (6 bases). V was trimmed by 6 bases and J by 3 bases, leaving 11 bases between them. The CDR3 has 13 residues. Germline assignment: CDR1 MNHNY and CDR2 SVGAGI (reference sequence). The CDR3 DNA sequence: TGTGCCAGCAGACAGGGCAACGACTATGGCTACACCTTC. Translating it yields CASRQGNDYGYTF.

This clonotype came up once. The chain employs TRBV27 and TRBJ2-1; unclear D gene. V gave up 2 bases and J gave up 1 base, with 15 bases separating them. CDR1 MNHEY and CDR2 SMNVEV come from the germline V gene (reference sequence). The CDR3 has 17 amino acids. The CDR3 nucleotides read TGTGCCAGCAGTTTAAGCTGGGGTGCGCAGTCCTACAATGAGCAGTTCTTC. This sequence encodes CASSLSWGAQSYNEQFF.

The V gene is TRBV20-1, the J gene TRBJ2-5; 9 bases agree with TRBD2. The CDR3 length is 13 residues. V shed 4 bases, J shed 4 bases, and the junction held 4 bases outside the gene matches. Looked up from germline, CDR1 is DFQATT and CDR2 is SNEGSKA (reference sequence). The chain's CDR3 is CSAKAGGAETQYF. CDR3 DNA: TGCAGTGCTAAAGCGGGGGGAGCAGAGACCCAGTACTTC.

This chain links TRBV28 with TRBJ1-6; possibly TRBD1 for D (6 bases). CDR3 size: 14 residues. The V gene's germline CDR1 is MDHEN and CDR2 SYDVKM. V was shortened by 10 bases and J by 4 bases, with 14 bases between the two germline ends. The CDR3 DNA sequence: TGTGCCACCAACGGTCAGGGGTATAATTCACCCCTCCACTTT. It encodes CATNGQGYNSPLHF.

The CDR3 DNA is TGTGCCAGCAGCTTAGGTCAGACGATTCAGTCCCTCCACTTT. It is translated as CASSLGQTIQSLHF. The rearrangement uses TRBV7-9 and TRBJ1-6; no firm D call. The CDR3 is made up of 14 amino acids. Deletions cut 1 base from V and 14 bases from J, with 15 bases between. Germline V gene lookup returns CDR1 SEHNR and CDR2 FQNEAQ (reference sequence).

This clonotype was seen just once. This sequence joins TRBV19 and TRBJ2-1; weak D call: TRBD2 (5 bases). Germline V lookup: CDR1 LNHDA, CDR2 SQIVND (reference sequence). Trimming stripped 1 base from V and 0 bases from J, with 10 bases between. The CDR3 extends over 16 amino acids. The CDR3 reads CASSIAQRSSYNEQFF. The CDR3 nucleotides are TGTGCCAGTAGTATAGCTCAGCGGAGCTCCTACAATGAGCAGTTCTTC.

The gene calls are TRBV28 and TRBJ1-5, with TRBD1 as a possible D gene (6 bases). Germline V gives CDR1 MDHEN, CDR2 SYDVKM. Trimming stripped 6 bases from V and 0 bases from J, with 24 bases between. The CDR3 is 19 amino acids. The CDR3 protein is CASSLPWDTGQYSNQPQHF. For the CDR3, the DNA is TGTGCCAGCAGCCTACCGTGGGACACGGGACAATATAGCAATCAGCCCCAGCATTTT.

This clonotype was seen only a few times. This sequence joins TRBV27 and TRBJ2-5; D is undetermined. Trimming stripped 2 bases from V and 2 bases from J, with 12 bases between. The CDR3 consists of 15 residues. CDR1 and CDR2 from the germline V gene are MNHEY and SMNVEV (reference sequence). DNA of the CDR3: TGTGCCAGCAGTTTAAGGTGGACGCCTCAAGAGACCCAGTACTTC. It translates to CASSLRWTPQETQYF.

The chain combines TRBV15 with TRBJ2-1; D call uncertain. Germline V gene lookup returns CDR1 LNHNV and CDR2 YYDKDF (reference sequence). Trimming took 3 bases from V and 3 from J, leaving 0 bases between them. The CDR3 has 11 residues. Written as DNA, the CDR3 is TGTGCCACCAGCAGCTACAATGAGCAGTTCTTC. Protein product: CATSSYNEQFF.

The chain employs TRBV28 and TRBJ1-5; possibly TRBD1 for D (5 bases). This CDR3 spans 14 amino acids. In germline, CDR1 is MDHEN, CDR2 SYDVKM. V shed 1 base and J shed 9 bases, with 13 bases lying between them. CDR3 protein: CASSLSLGGRPQHF. The DNA for the CDR3 is TGTGCCAGCAGTTTATCTTTGGGGGGAAGGCCCCAGCATTTT.

The chain couples TRBV12-3 or TRBV12-4 to TRBJ1-2, with 12 bases aligning to TRBD1. V shed 5 bases, J shed 2 bases, and the junction held 9 bases outside the gene matches. This CDR3 spans 17 amino acids. The CDR3 DNA sequence: TGTGCCAGCAGTAACCGGGACAGGGGGCCTCCCAACTATGGCTACACCTTC. It is translated as CASSNRDRGPPNYGYTF.

This clonotype was seen only a few times. This chain joins TRBV6-1 and TRBJ2-3; D is uncertain. Germline V lookup: CDR1 MNHNS, CDR2 SASEGT. This CDR3 is built from 14 residues. V gave up 5 bases and J gave up 2 bases, with 11 bases separating them. The CDR3 bases are TGTGCCAGCAGTTCCTGGCCAAACACAGATACGCAGTATTTT. As protein: CASSSWPNTDTQYF.

Written as DNA, the CDR3 is TGTGCCAGCAGGACCGGGACAGGGACCGGGGAGCTGTTTTTT. Encoded protein: CASRTGTGTGELFF. The genes are TRBV6-6 and TRBJ2-2, with TRBD1 matching 9 bases. This CDR3 contains 14 residues. V dropped 6 bases and J dropped 5; count of bases not matched to a gene: 4. Germline assignment: CDR1 MNHNY and CDR2 SVGAGI (reference sequence).

The table lists this clonotype with a few counts. The chain couples TRBV5-1 to TRBJ2-2, with D unclear. The length of the CDR3 is 12 residues. Deletions cut 2 bases from V and 6 bases from J, with 5 bases between. In germline, CDR1 is SGHRS, CDR2 YFSETQ. CDR3 bases: TGCGCCAGCAGCTTTAAACCCGGGGAGCTGTTTTTT. It codes for CASSFKPGELFF.